A selection of T cell receptor beta chains follows, all from one sample in a study of T-cell memory formation after mild COVID-19. From the 5' RACE reads, TCRdb called clonotypes with MiXCR, one entry per CDR3 protein. Of around 300,000 distinct CDR3 sequences listed, about 13% are singletons. The specimen sequenced was PBMCs or a T cell subset sorted from them (not recorded which). These receptors were collected from a man younger than 35 who had mild COVID-19 (a few samples of this study predate the infection). Cell type and time point are not known. CDR3s leave out the opening cysteine and the closing phenylalanine or tryptophan. D genes are given only for firm matches.

CDR3: ASSLEGPTDTQY
V: TRBV7-6
D: NA
J: TRBJ2-3

CDR3: ASSEAWTGVYEQY
V: TRBV2
D: TRBD1
J: TRBJ2-7

CDR3: ASSLRRIYNEQF
V: TRBV12-3/TRBV12-4
D: NA
J: TRBJ2-1

CDR3: ASSSMRTGTDTQY
V: TRBV5-1
D: NA
J: TRBJ2-3

CDR3: ASSLTVPSGANVLT
V: TRBV5-5
D: NA
J: TRBJ2-6

CDR3: ASSVGASEQAKNIQY
V: TRBV9
D: NA
J: TRBJ2-4

CDR3: ASTEGGRQGYNEQF
V: TRBV28
D: NA
J: TRBJ2-1

CDR3: ASSQAPGQGQSAF
V: TRBV4-3
D: TRBD1
J: TRBJ1-1

CDR3: ASSEQWIGELF
V: TRBV6-1
D: NA
J: TRBJ2-2

CDR3: ASSRGQGASSSYNSPLH
V: TRBV6-6
D: TRBD1
J: TRBJ1-6

CDR3: ASSDSMASSTDTQY
V: TRBV6-4
D: NA
J: TRBJ2-3

CDR3: ASSIVNTEAF
V: TRBV19
D: NA
J: TRBJ1-1

CDR3: ASSSLEGSNIQY
V: TRBV4-1
D: NA
J: TRBJ2-4

CDR3: ASSLHGTRLFDEQF
V: TRBV27
D: TRBD2
J: TRBJ2-1

CDR3: ASSLRGWETQY
V: TRBV5-5
D: NA
J: TRBJ2-5

CDR3: ASSLEGNEQF
V: TRBV5-1
D: NA
J: TRBJ2-1

CDR3: ASSRGVSTNEKLF
V: TRBV12-3/TRBV12-4
D: NA
J: TRBJ1-4

CDR3: ASSLGQINEKLF
V: TRBV7-2
D: NA
J: TRBJ1-4

CDR3: ASSPGQRKGYT
V: TRBV6-5
D: NA
J: TRBJ1-2

CDR3: SGGTARAEQY
V: TRBV29-1
D: TRBD1
J: TRBJ2-7

CDR3: SVEFGVATEAF
V: TRBV29-1
D: NA
J: TRBJ1-1

CDR3: ASSAGGYDLDYGYT
V: TRBV6-1
D: NA
J: TRBJ1-2

CDR3: ASSIQVDGAEAF
V: TRBV5-1
D: NA
J: TRBJ1-1

CDR3: ASSVGQGSIQY
V: TRBV9
D: NA
J: TRBJ2-4

CDR3: ATSTGAHQGYT
V: TRBV24-1
D: NA
J: TRBJ1-2